This T cell receptor beta chain was recovered during a study of blood T cell repertoires in COVID-19. This CDR3 contains 15 residues. With V trimmed by 6 bases and J by 7 bases, 10 bases remained unmatched. In germline, CDR1 is LGHNT, CDR2 FRNRAP. Using immunoSEQ multiplex PCR, the repertoire was profiled, and TCRdb retains in-frame clones only, with some absent. The table has 250,000 to 300,000 clones, approximately 82% seen once. Source material: PBMCs or T cells enriched from blood (not recorded which). This sequence originates from a middle-aged man who had been exposed to COVID-19. This chain links TRBV12-5 with TRBJ2-1; 9 bases fit TRBD2. As DNA, the CDR3 is TGTGCTAGTGGACCCCGGACTAGCGCAATAAATGAGCAGTTCTTC. Its translation is CASGPRTSAINEQFF. The variable domain in full, with the rest retrieved from reference TRBV12-5 and TRBJ2-1, is DARVTQTPRHKVTEMGQEVTMRCQPILGHNTVFWYRQTMMQGLELLAYFRNRAPLDDSGMPKDRFSAEMPDATLATLKIQPSEPRDSAVYFCASGPRTSAINEQFFGPGTRLTVL.